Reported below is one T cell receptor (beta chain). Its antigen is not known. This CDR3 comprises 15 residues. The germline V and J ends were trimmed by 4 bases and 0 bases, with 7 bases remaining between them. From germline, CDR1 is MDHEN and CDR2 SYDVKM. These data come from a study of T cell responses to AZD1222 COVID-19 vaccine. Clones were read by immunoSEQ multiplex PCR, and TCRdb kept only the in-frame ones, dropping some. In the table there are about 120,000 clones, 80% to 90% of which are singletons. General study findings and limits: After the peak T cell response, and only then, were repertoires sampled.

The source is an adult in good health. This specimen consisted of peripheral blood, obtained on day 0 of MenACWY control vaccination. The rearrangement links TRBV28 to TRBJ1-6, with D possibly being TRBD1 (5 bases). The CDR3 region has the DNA TGTGCCAGCAGTTCAGGGCCCTCCTATAATTCACCCCTCCACTTT. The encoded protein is CASSSGPSYNSPLHF.